Following are 24 T cell receptor beta chains from one sample sequenced in a study of T cells after posttransplantation cyclophosphamide. Profiling relied on immunoSEQ multiplex PCR, and the TCRdb table lists in-frame clones only, not all of them. Of about 16,000 clones listed, around 85% are singletons. Control samples came 1 year after myeloablative marrow transplants with methotrexate plus calcineurin inhibitor. The starting material was PBMCs, obtained after allogeneic stem cell transplant with calcineurin inhibitor and methotrexate. Receptor source: a female patient between 18 and 30 years old who received an allogeneic stem cell transplant from an unrelated donor, was CMV-positive, and had acute and chronic GVHD. Some of the T cells might come from the graft donor.

The CDR3 sequence: CASSRRDKSTEAFF. The CDR3 DNA reads TGTGCCAGCAGTCGCAGGGACAAATCAACTGAAGCTTTCTTT. The chain combines TRBV27 with TRBJ1-1; maybe TRBD1 (6 bases). Trimming shortened V by 5 bases and J by 5 bases, and 15 bases separated the two germline ends. Germline V gene lookup returns CDR1 MNHEY and CDR2 SMNVEV (reference sequence). The length of the CDR3 is 14 residues.

This chain uses TRBV6-1 with TRBJ2-2; D call uncertain. Deletions cut 0 bases from V and 6 bases from J, with 11 bases between. The CDR3 extends over 15 amino acids. Germline lookup yields CDR1 MNHNS and CDR2 SASEGT. CDR3 residues: CASSEAPEKSGELFF. The CDR3 DNA follows: TGTGCCAGCAGTGAAGCGCCGGAGAAGTCCGGGGAGCTGTTTTTT.

The chain carries TRBV29-1 and TRBJ2-5, with TRBD2 matching 7 bases. V trimming: 4 bases; J trimming: 1 base; junction bases outside the gene matches: 3. The CDR3 is 13 amino acids. The germline gives CDR1 SQVTM, CDR2 ANQGSEA. DNA for the CDR3: TGCAGCGTTGCCAGCGGGGCCCAAGAGACCCAGTACTTC. It is translated as CSVASGAQETQYF.

The chain joins TRBV4-2 to TRBJ2-3; no reliable D call. This CDR3 is built from 14 residues. Per germline, CDR1 LGHNA and CDR2 YNFKEQ. Trimming shortened V by 0 bases and J by 2 bases, and 6 bases separated the two germline ends. The CDR3 protein is CASSQDDITDTQYF. In DNA, the CDR3 is TGTGCCAGCAGCCAAGATGACATCACAGATACGCAGTATTTT.

The chain is built from TRBV19 and TRBJ2-2; 9 bases are shared with TRBD2. Germline loops: CDR1 LNHDA, CDR2 SQIVND (reference sequence). The CDR3 has 16 amino acids. The ends lost 2 bases at V and 5 bases at J; junction bases unmatched: 6. CDR3 in amino acids: CASSIRAGGVTGELFF. Written as DNA, the CDR3 is TGTGCCAGTAGTATAAGAGCGGGAGGAGTAACCGGGGAGCTGTTTTTT.

V usage is TRBV2 and J usage is TRBJ2-2; perhaps TRBD2 as D (5 bases). The CDR3 totals 13 residues. V was shortened by 6 bases and J by 2 bases, with 7 bases between the two germline ends. Germline assignment: CDR1 SNHLY and CDR2 FYNNEI. DNA for the CDR3: TGTGCCAGCAGACGGGAAAACACCGGGGAGCTGTTTTTT. Amino acid sequence: CASRRENTGELFF.

This chain joins TRBV27 and TRBJ1-1; D gene ambiguous. V lost 0 bases, J lost 5 bases, and 7 bases lay in between. The germline V gene encodes CDR1 MNHEY and CDR2 SMNVEV (reference sequence). This CDR3 region has 13 residues. CDR3: CASSLSLLTEAFF. The CDR3 DNA reads TGTGCCAGCAGTTTATCCCTCCTGACTGAAGCTTTCTTT.

This chain uses TRBV2 with TRBJ2-3, with TRBD1 identical over 7 bases. Germline CDR1 SNHLY, CDR2 FYNNEI. Trimming cost V 6 bases and J 4 bases; bases outside gene matches: 7. The CDR3 is 14 residues long. The CDR3 DNA reads TGTGCCAGCAGGAACACACAGGGGCCAGATACGCAGTATTTT. Its protein is CASRNTQGPDTQYF.

J is TRBJ2-1 and V is TRBV10-1; D possibly corresponds to TRBD2 (5 bases). Trimming cost V 2 bases and J 5 bases, with 13 bases left between them. This CDR3 comprises 15 residues. Germline V lookup: CDR1 WNHNN, CDR2 SYGVQD (reference sequence). CDR3 protein: CASSEGGRGDNEQFF. The DNA for the CDR3 is TGCGCCAGCAGTGAGGGAGGCCGCGGCGACAATGAGCAGTTCTTC.

The chain has TRBV7-8 and TRBJ2-7; 12 bases align to TRBD1. V was pared by 2 bases and J by 1 base, with 15 bases of the junction left unmatched. CDR3 size: 20 residues. Germline CDR1 is SGHVS and CDR2 is FQNEAQ. The CDR3 nucleotides read TGTGCCAGCAGCTTATGGCCCGGGACAGGGGGCAGTTTTGGGTCCTACGAGCAGTACTTC. Encoded protein: CASSLWPGTGGSFGSYEQYF.

This clone was recorded only once. The genes are TRBV7-6 and TRBJ1-3; D might be TRBD1 (5 bases). V shed 4 bases and J shed 0 bases, with 16 bases lying between them. The germline gives CDR1 SGHVS, CDR2 FNYEAQ. The CDR3 has 17 amino acids. The CDR3 loop reads CASSSRPGGSSGNTIYF. The CDR3 DNA reads TGTGCCAGCAGCTCCCGGCCGGGGGGAAGCTCTGGAAACACCATATATTTT.

The V gene is TRBV15, the J gene TRBJ1-1; 8 bases fit TRBD1. The CDR3 length is 14 residues. V shed 4 bases and J 1 base; nucleotides not matched to a gene: 2. Germline V lookup: CDR1 LNHNV, CDR2 YYDKDF (reference sequence). The DNA for the CDR3 is TGTGCCACCAGCACAGGGGGCGAGAACACTGAAGCTTTCTTT. Its protein is CATSTGGENTEAFF.

The J gene is TRBJ2-1, the V gene TRBV19, with TRBD1 matching 10 bases. The CDR3 spans 16 residues. After removal of 5 bases from V and 0 bases from J, the junction contained 4 bases not matched to a gene. Germline values: CDR1 LNHDA, CDR2 SQIVND (reference sequence). CDR3 region: CASSARTGGSYNEQFF. The CDR3 DNA is TGTGCCAGTAGTGCACGGACAGGGGGCTCCTACAATGAGCAGTTCTTC.

The chain uses TRBV7-9 and TRBJ2-6, with 8 nucleotides matching TRBD1. Losses at the gene ends were 5 bases for V and 0 bases for J; bases not matched to a gene: 9. The CDR3 spans 18 residues. The germline V gene has CDR1 SEHNR and CDR2 FQNEAQ (reference sequence). CDR3 loop: CASSLRTGISSGANVLTF. DNA for the CDR3: TGTGCCAGCAGCCTGAGGACAGGGATAAGCTCTGGGGCCAACGTCCTGACTTTC.

The chain's CDR3 is CASSYLRGYEQYF. The CDR3 bases are TGTGCCAGCAGTTACCTGCGGGGCTACGAGCAGTACTTC. The rearrangement uses TRBV6-5 and TRBJ2-7, with D possibly matching TRBD2 (6 bases). The CDR3 covers 13 residues. The ends were cut back, 2 bases at V and 3 bases at J, with 8 bases in the middle. Germline V gene sequence: CDR1 MNHEY, CDR2 SVGAGI.

This rearrangement joins TRBV5-1 to TRBJ2-7; 10 positions agree with TRBD1. The CDR3 loop spans 16 amino acids. CDR1 and CDR2 from the germline V gene are SGHRS and YFSETQ. The J segment lost 5 bases and the V segment lost 4 bases, leaving 12 bases of the junction unmatched. The CDR3 DNA sequence: TGCGCCAGCAGCCCGGAGCTGGGACAGGGGACGAACGAGCAGTACTTC. It specifies CASSPELGQGTNEQYF.

The chain couples TRBV6-4 to TRBJ1-2; 11 nucleotides align to TRBD1. Per germline, CDR1 MRHNA and CDR2 SNTAGT. The CDR3 has 15 amino acids. Trimming removed 3 bases from V and 8 bases from J; junction bases left unmatched: 8. CDR3 DNA: TGTGCCAGCAGTGATTCGTGGGGACAGGGGGGCGGCTACACCTTC. This translates into CASSDSWGQGGGYTF.

The chain uses TRBV5-4 and TRBJ1-6, with 7 nucleotides matching TRBD1. The J segment lost 5 bases and the V segment lost 0 bases, leaving 2 bases of the junction unmatched. Looked up from germline, CDR1 is SGHNT and CDR2 is YYREEE (reference sequence). CDR3 size: 15 residues. The CDR3 region is CASSLGTGNNSPLHF. The CDR3 DNA follows: TGTGCCAGCAGCTTGGGGACAGGCAATAATTCACCCCTCCACTTT.

V is TRBV1 and J is TRBJ2-3; TRBD2 reflects the table's D call only, with no check against the DNA. TRBV1 is a recognized pseudogene. CDR3 length: 16 amino acids. CDR3 protein: CTSSAGTSGERDTQYF. For the CDR3, the DNA is TGCACCAGCAGCGCGGGGACTAGCGGGGAACGAGATACGCAGTATTTT.

This chain joins TRBV2 and TRBJ2-5; possibly TRBD1 for D (6 bases). The germline V gene has CDR1 SNHLY and CDR2 FYNNEI. The CDR3 sequence is 12 residues long. V dropped 7 bases and J dropped 4 bases, with 10 bases sitting between them. This CDR3 reads CASNDRSETQYF. CDR3 coding DNA: TGTGCCAGCAATGACAGGTCAGAGACCCAGTACTTC.

The chain uses TRBV7-2 and TRBJ2-7; D possibly corresponds to TRBD2 (6 bases). V was trimmed by 0 bases and J by 0 bases, leaving 12 bases between them. CDR1 is SGHTA, CDR2 FQGNSA, per germline. This CDR3 contains 16 residues. This CDR3 reads CASSLAGGAVSYEQYF. The CDR3 coding sequence is TGTGCCAGCAGCTTAGCCGGAGGGGCGGTCTCCTACGAGCAGTACTTC. The complete variable domain, with remaining parts taken from reference TRBV7-2 and TRBJ2-7, reads GAGVSQSPSNKVTEKGKDVELRCDPISGHTALYWYRQSLGQGLEFLIYFQGNSAPDKSGLPSDRFSAERTGGSVSTLTIQRTQQEDSAVYLCASSLAGGAVSYEQYFGPGTRLTVT.

The rearrangement links TRBV27 to TRBJ2-7; possibly TRBD1 for D (5 bases). The V and J ends lost 2 bases and 3 bases respectively, with 11 bases between them. CDR3 length: 14 amino acids. Germline lookup yields CDR1 MNHEY and CDR2 SMNVEV (reference sequence). CDR3 protein: CASSLGAHYYEQYF. The CDR3 DNA follows: TGTGCCAGCAGTTTAGGGGCACATTACTACGAGCAGTACTTC.

The chain carries TRBV2 and TRBJ2-7; 11 bases agree with TRBD2. CDR1 SNHLY and CDR2 FYNNEI come from the germline V gene. The junction had 4 bases not matched to a gene; V was cut back by 6 bases and J by 3 bases. This CDR3 has 14 amino acids. The CDR3 protein is CASRRLAGSYEQYF. The CDR3 DNA is TGTGCCAGCAGACGACTAGCGGGAAGCTACGAGCAGTACTTC.

The chain uses TRBV5-4 and TRBJ1-2, with D unresolved. Trimming removed 0 bases at V and 2 bases at J, with 5 bases between. From germline, CDR1 is SGHNT and CDR2 YYREEE (reference sequence). The CDR3 covers 13 residues. The CDR3 is CASSLGANYGYTF. The CDR3 DNA reads TGTGCCAGCAGCTTGGGGGCCAACTATGGCTACACCTTC. The full variable domain, rest sourced from reference TRBV5-4 and TRBJ1-2, is ETGVTQSPTHLIKTRGQQVTLRCSSQSGHNTVSWYQQALGQGPQFIFQYYREEENGRGNFPPRFSGLQFPNYSSELNVNALELDDSALYLCASSLGANYGYTFGSGTRLTVV.